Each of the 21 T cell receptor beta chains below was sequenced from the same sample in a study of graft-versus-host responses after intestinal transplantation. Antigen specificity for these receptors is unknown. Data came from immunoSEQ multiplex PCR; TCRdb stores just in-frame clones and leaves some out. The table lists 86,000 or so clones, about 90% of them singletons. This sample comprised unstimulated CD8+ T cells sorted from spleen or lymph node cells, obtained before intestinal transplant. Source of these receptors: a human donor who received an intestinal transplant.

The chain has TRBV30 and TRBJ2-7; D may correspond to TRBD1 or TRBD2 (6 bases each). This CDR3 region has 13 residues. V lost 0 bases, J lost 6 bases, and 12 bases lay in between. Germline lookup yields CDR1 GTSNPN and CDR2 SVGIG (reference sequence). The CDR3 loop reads CAWSVLGGTEQYF. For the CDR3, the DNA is TGTGCCTGGAGTGTGTTGGGGGGCACCGAGCAGTACTTC.

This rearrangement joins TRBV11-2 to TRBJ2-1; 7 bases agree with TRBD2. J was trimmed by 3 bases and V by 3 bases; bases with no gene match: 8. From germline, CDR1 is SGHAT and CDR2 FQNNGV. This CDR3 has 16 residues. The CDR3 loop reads CASSFSGLADYNEQFF. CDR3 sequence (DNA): TGTGCCAGCAGCTTTAGTGGGCTAGCGGACTACAATGAGCAGTTCTTC.

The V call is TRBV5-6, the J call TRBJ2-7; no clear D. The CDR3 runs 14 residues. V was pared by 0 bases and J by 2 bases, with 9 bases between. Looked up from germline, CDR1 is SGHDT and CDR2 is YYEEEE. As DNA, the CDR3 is TGTGCCAGCAGCTTGGGGTCATACACCTACGAGCAGTACTTC. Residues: CASSLGSYTYEQYF.

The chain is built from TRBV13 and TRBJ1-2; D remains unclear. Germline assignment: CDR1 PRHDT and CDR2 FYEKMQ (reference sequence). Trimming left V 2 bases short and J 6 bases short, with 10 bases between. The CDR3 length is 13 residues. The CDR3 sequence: CASSLPPADGYTF. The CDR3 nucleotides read TGTGCCAGCAGCTTACCCCCGGCGGATGGCTACACCTTC.

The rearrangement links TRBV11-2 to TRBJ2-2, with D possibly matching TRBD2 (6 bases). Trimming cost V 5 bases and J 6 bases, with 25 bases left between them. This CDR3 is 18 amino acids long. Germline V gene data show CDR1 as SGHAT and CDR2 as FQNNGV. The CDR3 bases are TGTGCCAGCAGCCTCAAACTAGCAACCCTCCTCGCGCCCGGGGAGCTGTTTTTT. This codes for CASSLKLATLLAPGELFF.

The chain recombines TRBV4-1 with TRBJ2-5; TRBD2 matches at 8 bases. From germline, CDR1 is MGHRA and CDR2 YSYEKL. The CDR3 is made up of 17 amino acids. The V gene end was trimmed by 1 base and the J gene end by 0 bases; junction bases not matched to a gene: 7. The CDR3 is CASSQVGLAGYQETQYF. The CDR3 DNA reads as TGCGCCAGCAGCCAAGTCGGTCTAGCGGGCTACCAAGAGACCCAGTACTTC.

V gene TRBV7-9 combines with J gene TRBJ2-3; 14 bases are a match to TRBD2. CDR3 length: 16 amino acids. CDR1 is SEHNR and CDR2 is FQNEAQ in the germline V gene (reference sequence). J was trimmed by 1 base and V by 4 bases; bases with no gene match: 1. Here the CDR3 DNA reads TGTGCCAGCAGCTCGGGACTAGCGGGAGGCACAGATACGCAGTATTTT. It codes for CASSSGLAGGTDTQYF.

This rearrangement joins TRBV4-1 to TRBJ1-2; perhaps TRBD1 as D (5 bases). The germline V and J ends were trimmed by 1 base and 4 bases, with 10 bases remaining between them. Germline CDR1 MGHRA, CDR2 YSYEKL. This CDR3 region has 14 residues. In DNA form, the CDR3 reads TGCGCCAGCAGCCAAGTCTCAGGGATCTATGGCTACACCTTC. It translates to CASSQVSGIYGYTF.

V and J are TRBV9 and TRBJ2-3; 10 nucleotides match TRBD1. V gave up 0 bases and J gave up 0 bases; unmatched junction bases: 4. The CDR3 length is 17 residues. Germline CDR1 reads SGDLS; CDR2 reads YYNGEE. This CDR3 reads CASSVEGQGMSTDTQYF. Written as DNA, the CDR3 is TGTGCCAGCAGCGTAGAGGGACAGGGGATGAGCACAGATACGCAGTATTTT.

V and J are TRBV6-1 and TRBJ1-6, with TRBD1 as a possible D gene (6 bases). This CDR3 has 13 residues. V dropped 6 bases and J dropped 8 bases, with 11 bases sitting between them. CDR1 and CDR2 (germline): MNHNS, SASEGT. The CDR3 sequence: CASRDSSHSPLHF. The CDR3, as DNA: TGTGCCAGCAGGGACAGTTCCCATTCACCCCTCCACTTT.

The CDR3 sequence is CASSVGTGYNEQFF. CDR3 bases: TGTGCCAGCAGCGTAGGTACAGGCTACAATGAGCAGTTCTTC. V is TRBV9 and J is TRBJ2-1, with D possibly TRBD1 on 5 matching bases. This CDR3 comprises 14 residues. Germline CDR1 is SGDLS and CDR2 is YYNGEE. The V gene lost 0 bases and the J gene lost 3 bases, with 7 bases spanning the gap.

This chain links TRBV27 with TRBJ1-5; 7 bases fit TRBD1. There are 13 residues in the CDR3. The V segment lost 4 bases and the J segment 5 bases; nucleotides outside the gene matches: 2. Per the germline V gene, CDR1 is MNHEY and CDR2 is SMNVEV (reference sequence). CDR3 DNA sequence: TGTGCCAGCAGTTCAGGGGGAGATCAGCCCCAGCATTTT. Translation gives CASSSGGDQPQHF.

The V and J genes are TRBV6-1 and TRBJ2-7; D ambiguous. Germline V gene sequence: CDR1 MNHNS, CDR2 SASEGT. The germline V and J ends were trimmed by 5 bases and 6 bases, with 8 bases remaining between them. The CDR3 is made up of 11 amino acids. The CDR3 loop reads CASSWVSEQYF. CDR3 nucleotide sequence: TGTGCCAGCAGTTGGGTCTCCGAGCAGTACTTC.

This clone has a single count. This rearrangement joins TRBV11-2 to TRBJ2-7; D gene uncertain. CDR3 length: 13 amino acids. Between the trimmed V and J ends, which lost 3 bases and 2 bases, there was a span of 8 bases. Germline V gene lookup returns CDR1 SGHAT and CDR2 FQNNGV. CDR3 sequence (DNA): TGTGCCAGCAGCTTCGGGCGGACCTACGAGCAGTACTTC. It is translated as CASSFGRTYEQYF.

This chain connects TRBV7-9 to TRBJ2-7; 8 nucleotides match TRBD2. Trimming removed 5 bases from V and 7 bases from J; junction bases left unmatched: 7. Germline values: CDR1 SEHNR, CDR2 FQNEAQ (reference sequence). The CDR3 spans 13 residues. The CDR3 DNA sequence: TGTGCCAGCAGCCAAACTAGCGGCTCTGAGCAGTACTTC. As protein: CASSQTSGSEQYF. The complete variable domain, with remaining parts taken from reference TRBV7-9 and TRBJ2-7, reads DTGVSQNPRHKITKRGQNVTFRCDPISEHNRLYWYRQTLGQGPEFLTYFQNEAQLEKSRLLSDRFSAERPKGSFSTLEIQRTEQGDSAMYLCASSQTSGSEQYFGPGTRLTVT.

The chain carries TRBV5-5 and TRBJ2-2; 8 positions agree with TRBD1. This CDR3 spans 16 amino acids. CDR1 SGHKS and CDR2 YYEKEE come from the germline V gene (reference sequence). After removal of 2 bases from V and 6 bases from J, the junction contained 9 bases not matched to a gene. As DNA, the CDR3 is TGTGCCAGCAGCTTATCAGGGGGCGATTATTCCGGGGAGCTGTTTTTT. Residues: CASSLSGGDYSGELFF.

This CDR3 is CASSQDLGEGFLTGELFF. CDR3 sequence (DNA): TGTGCCAGCAGCCAAGACCTGGGGGAAGGGTTTCTCACCGGGGAGCTGTTTTTT. This chain links TRBV14 with TRBJ2-2; D could derive from TRBD1 or TRBD2 (5 bases each). This CDR3 region has 18 residues. Per germline, CDR1 SGHDN and CDR2 FVKESK. Trimming took off 0 bases at V and 4 bases at J, with 18 bases between the two ends. The full variable domain, its missing parts supplied by reference TRBV14 and TRBJ2-2, is EAGVTQFPSHSVIEKGQTVTLRCDPISGHDNLYWYRRVMGKEIKFLLHFVKESKQDESGMPNNRFLAERTGGTYSTLKVQPAELEDSGVYFCASSQDLGEGFLTGELFFGEGSRLTVL.

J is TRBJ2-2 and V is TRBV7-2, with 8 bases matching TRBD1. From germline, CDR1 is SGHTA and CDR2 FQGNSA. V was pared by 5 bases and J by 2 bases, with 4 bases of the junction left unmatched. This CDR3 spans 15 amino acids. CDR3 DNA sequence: TGTGCCAGCAGCCATGGACAGGGAAACACCGGGGAGCTGTTTTTT. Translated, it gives CASSHGQGNTGELFF.

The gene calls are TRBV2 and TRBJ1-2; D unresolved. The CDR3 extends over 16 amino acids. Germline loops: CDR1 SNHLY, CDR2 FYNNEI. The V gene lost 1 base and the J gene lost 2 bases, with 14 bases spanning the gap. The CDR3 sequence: CASSEVLGALNYGYTF. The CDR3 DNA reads TGTGCCAGCAGTGAAGTTCTGGGCGCCCTCAACTATGGCTACACCTTC.

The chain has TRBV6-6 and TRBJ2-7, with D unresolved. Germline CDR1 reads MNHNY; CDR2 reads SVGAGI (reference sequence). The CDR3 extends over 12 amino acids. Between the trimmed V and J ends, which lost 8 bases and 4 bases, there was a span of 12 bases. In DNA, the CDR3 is TGTGCCAGCCAAAGTACGAGTTACGAGCAGTACTTC. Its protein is CASQSTSYEQYF.

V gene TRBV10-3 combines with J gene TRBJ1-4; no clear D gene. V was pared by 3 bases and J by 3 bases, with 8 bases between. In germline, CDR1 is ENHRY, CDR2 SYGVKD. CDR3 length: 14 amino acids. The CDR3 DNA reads TGTGCCATCAGTGACCCGGACTCTAATGAAAAACTGTTTTTT. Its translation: CAISDPDSNEKLFF.